This T cell receptor (beta chain) was sequenced in a study of graft-versus-host responses after intestinal transplantation. Whole-study context: Among the recipients, transplants were multivisceral, liver-intestinal, or isolated intestinal. Study results and caveats: The recipient marrow held GvH clones, and some of them showed up first in ileum or blood. Individuals carrying graft-donor T cell macrochimerism showed high graft-versus-host to host-versus-graft clonal ratios in allografts. Peak levels of circulating GvH clones tracked with early post-transplant HvG declines.

Sequencing was performed with immunoSEQ multiplex PCR; in TCRdb, only in-frame clones are kept and a portion is missing. Of 85,000 to 95,000 clones listed, about 92% were seen once; the top ten hold about 2%. V shed 4 bases, J shed 7 bases, and the junction held 6 bases outside the gene matches. CDR3 length equals 16 residues. Germline values: CDR1 MNHNY, CDR2 SVGAGI (reference sequence). For this clone: Antigen specificity is unknown.

Sequences were derived from unstimulated CD8+ T cells sorted from spleen or lymph node cells, sampled before intestinal transplant. The chain uses TRBV6-6 and TRBJ2-1; 14 bases fit TRBD2. The receptor was derived from a human donor who received an intestinal transplant. CDR3 region: CASSLTSGGARNEQFF. DNA for the CDR3: TGTGCCAGCAGTTTGACTAGCGGGGGGGCCCGGAATGAGCAGTTCTTC.